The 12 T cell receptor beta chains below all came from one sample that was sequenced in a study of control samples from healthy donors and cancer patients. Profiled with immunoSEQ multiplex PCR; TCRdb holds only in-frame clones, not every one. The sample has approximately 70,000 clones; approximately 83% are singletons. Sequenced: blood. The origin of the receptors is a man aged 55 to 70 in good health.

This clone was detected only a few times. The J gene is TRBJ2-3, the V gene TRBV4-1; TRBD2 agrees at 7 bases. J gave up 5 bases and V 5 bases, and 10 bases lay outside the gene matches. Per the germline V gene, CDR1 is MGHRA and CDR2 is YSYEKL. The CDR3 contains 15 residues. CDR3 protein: CASSKSGTTGDTQYF. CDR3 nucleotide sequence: TGCGCCAGCAGCAAATCCGGGACTACGGGAGATACGCAGTATTTT.

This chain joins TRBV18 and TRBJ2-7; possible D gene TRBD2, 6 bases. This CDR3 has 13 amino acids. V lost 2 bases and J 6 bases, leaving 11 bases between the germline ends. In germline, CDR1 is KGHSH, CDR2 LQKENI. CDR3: CASSPYGGSEQYF. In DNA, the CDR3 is TGTGCCAGCTCACCATACGGGGGTAGCGAGCAGTACTTC.

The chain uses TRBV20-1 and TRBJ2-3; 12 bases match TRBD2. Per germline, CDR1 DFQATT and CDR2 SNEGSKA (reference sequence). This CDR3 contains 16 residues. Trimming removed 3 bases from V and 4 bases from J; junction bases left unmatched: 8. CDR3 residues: CSASRGLAGGSDTQYF. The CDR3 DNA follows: TGCAGTGCTAGTAGGGGGCTAGCGGGAGGGTCAGATACGCAGTATTTT.

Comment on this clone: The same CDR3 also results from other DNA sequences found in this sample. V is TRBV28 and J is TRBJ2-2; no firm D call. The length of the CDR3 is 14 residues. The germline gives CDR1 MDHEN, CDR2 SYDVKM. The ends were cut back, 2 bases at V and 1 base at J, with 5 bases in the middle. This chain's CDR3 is CASSLGGNTGELFF. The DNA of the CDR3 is TGTGCCAGCAGTTTAGGCGGGAACACCGGGGAGCTGTTTTTT.

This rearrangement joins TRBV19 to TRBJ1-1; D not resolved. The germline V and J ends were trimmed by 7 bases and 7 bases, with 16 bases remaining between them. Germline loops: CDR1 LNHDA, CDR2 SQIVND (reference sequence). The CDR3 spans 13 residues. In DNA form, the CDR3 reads TGTGCCAGTATGAGGCACAGTATAGGTGAAGCTTTCTTT. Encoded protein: CASMRHSIGEAFF.

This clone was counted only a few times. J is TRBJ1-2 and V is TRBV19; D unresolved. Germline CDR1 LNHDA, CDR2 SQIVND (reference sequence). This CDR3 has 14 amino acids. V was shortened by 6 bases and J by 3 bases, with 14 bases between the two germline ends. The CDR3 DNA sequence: TGTGCCAGTAGCCGACCAAGGGCCCACTATGGCTACACCTTC. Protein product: CASSRPRAHYGYTF.

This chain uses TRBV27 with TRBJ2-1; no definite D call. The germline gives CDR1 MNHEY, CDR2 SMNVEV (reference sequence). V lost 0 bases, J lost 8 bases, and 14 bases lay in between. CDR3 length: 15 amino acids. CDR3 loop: CASSLSVDPDHEQFF. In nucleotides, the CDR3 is TGTGCCAGCAGTTTATCGGTGGACCCTGACCATGAGCAGTTCTTC.

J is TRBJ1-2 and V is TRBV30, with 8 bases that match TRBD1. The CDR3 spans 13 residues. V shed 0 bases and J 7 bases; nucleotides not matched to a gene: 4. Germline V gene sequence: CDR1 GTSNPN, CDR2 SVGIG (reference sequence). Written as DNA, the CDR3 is TGTGCCTGGAGTGTACGAACAGGGGGTGGCTACACCTTC. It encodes CAWSVRTGGGYTF. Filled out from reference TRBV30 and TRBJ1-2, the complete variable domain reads SQTIHQWPATLVQPVGSPLSLECTVEGTSNPNLYWYRQAAGRGLQLLFYSVGIGQISSEVPQNLSASRPQDRQFILSSKKLLLSDSGFYLCAWSVRTGGGYTFGSGTRLTVV.

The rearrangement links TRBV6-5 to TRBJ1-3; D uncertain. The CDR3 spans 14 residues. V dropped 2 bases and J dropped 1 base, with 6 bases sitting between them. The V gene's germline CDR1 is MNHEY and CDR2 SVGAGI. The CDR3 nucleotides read TGTGCCAGCAGTTACGGGGAATCTGGAAACACCATATATTTT. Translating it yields CASSYGESGNTIYF.

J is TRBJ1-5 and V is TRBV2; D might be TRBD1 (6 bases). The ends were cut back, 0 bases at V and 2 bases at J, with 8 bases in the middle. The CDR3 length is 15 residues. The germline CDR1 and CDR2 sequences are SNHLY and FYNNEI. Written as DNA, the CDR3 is TGTGCCAGCAGTGAAGCTGGACAGCGCAATCAGCCCCAGCATTTT. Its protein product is CASSEAGQRNQPQHF.

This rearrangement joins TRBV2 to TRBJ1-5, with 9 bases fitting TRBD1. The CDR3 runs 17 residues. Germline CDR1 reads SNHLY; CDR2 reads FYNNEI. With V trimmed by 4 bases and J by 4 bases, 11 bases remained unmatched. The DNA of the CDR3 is TGTGCCAGCAGTGTAGAGAGGGGAGGACAGGGGAATCAGCCCCAGCATTTT. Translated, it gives CASSVERGGQGNQPQHF.

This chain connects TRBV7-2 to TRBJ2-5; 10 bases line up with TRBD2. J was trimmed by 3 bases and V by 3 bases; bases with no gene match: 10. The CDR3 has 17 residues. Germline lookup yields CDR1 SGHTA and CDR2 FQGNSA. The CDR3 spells CASSFWSSGSGKETQYF. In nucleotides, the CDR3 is TGTGCCAGCAGCTTTTGGTCTAGCGGGAGCGGAAAAGAGACCCAGTACTTC.